The TCR beta chain under discussion was sequenced for a study of cytomegalovirus exposure and HLA in healthy donors (TCRdb year 2017). Looking at the study overall: In an earlier analysis of some 610 of the donors, approximately 260 Gb of sequence data and some 120 million unique TCR beta sequences from roughly 190 million T cells were reported. An early release that covered 500 to 800 HLA-typed donors contained about 290 gigabases of sequencing data and tens of millions of unique TCR sequences. Among the roughly 400 genotyped donors, 81% belonged to the genetic ancestry cluster associated with self-reported Caucasian donors. The aim of the study was to test whether cataloging public T cell receptors could identify signatures of past pathogen exposure. The study used immunosequencing to profile the T cell repertoires of approximately 640 subjects and linked those repertoires to cytomegalovirus serostatus. A separate validation cohort of about 110 different subjects was used in addition to the roughly 700-subject first cohort. High-throughput TCR immunosequencing, statistical association of individual TCRs with disease status, and machine learning were combined to predict cytomegalovirus infection status. A later analysis re-analyzed previously published TCR beta repertoires from roughly 690 donors and added high-resolution HLA genotyping to study TCR occurrence patterns. The later analysis used no new phenotypic data to find candidate immune exposures, relying instead on TCR beta sequences and their occurrence across donors. In an earlier analysis of 587 of the donors, high-throughput TCR beta sequencing was used to judge whether each TCR beta V gene segment behaved as functional or pseudogenic. Donor age, sex, ethnicity and CMV serostatus were compiled alongside the repertoire data. Genome-wide SNP genotypes for about three fifths of the roughly 670 donors were used in a later genetic analysis, which treated that subset as a discovery cohort. All discovery cohort repertoires had been generated on a single sequencing platform. Class I and class II HLA loci were covered by the typing at four-digit resolution. Typing coverage varied by locus: roughly 620-640 donors for A, B, C, DRB1 and DQB1; about 520 for DQA1; more than 600 for DPA1; 450 to 480 for DPB1. A few DR-DQ haplotypes were treated as single units for association and clustering because of strong linkage in the cohort. Among 398 genotyped donors of the cohort, an average of around 240,000 unique TCR beta nucleotide sequences were sequenced per donor, about a sixth of them non-productive.

Here V drops 9 bases and J drops 2 bases, and the junction holds 9 bases not matched to any gene. CDR1 LNHDA and CDR2 SQIVND were looked up in the germline V gene (reference sequence). The CDR3 has 16 amino acids, counting the end cysteine and phenylalanine. Solely the CDR3 DNA is kept, with 48 bases framed from the first base. The library was generated by the immunoSEQ multiplex PCR assay. A mixture of 60 forward primers for TCR Vbeta segments and 13 reverse primers for TCR Jbeta segments was used in the multiplex PCR. The CDR3 region of rearranged TCR beta genes was amplified from genomic DNA by a multiplex PCR assay. The amplified TCR beta libraries were sequenced on the Illumina HiSeq System as 87-base-pair reads. In the authors' own workflow: In a later analysis, tens of millions of unique TCR beta chains were counted across the 650 to 750 repertoires, and roughly 9.9 million of these chains were shared by at least two donors. Raw reads were error-corrected and collapsed into unique sequences with a nearest-neighbor algorithm that merged closely related sequences to remove PCR and sequencing errors. To assign V, D and J gene segments, CDR3 sequences were aligned to IMGT reference sequences. For a sequence to be retained, a match of at least six nucleotides was required to both a V gene segment and a J gene segment. A rearrangement was called productive if the CDR3 had no stop codons and remained in frame with V and J, and every other rearrangement was called non-productive. CDR3 was defined according to IMGT convention as the region running from the second conserved V-encoded cysteine to the conserved J-encoded phenylalanine. Sequences without an unambiguous match to a single V gene segment were excluded from the earlier analysis of several hundred of the donors. An earlier analysis of some 610 of the donors called V segments functional above 56.7% productive rearrangements and segregating when the between-donor standard deviation exceeded 5%. A statistical classification framework was built for diagnosing cytomegalovirus status from the catalog of TCR beta chain sequences. V and J gene assignment, in a later analysis, came from comparing TCR nucleotide sequences with IMGT/GENE-DB human TR gene sequences. Using the TCRdist pipeline, a later analysis assigned CDR3 sequences along with most-parsimonious VDJ recombination scenarios. In a later analysis, each TCR beta chain was defined by its CDR3 amino acid sequence together with its V-gene family, and reads without a unique V-gene family were excluded. To address suspected cross-contamination and a sequencing artifact, a later analysis removed under 600 highly shared, low-generation-probability nucleotide sequences. In a later analysis, a clonal expansion index for each public chain was calculated from normalized within-repertoire ranks of inferred template counts. In a later analysis, generation probabilities were computed with a VDJ recombination model fitted to out-of-frame rearrangements, and the resulting probabilities were checked against IGoR. In a later analysis, TCR-TCR, TCR-HLA and TCR-CMV co-occurrence was scored with hypergeometric tests, and a repertoire-size bias correction was applied to TCR pairs. False discovery rates were estimated in a later analysis by permuting HLA or CMV assignments 20 times. In a later analysis, co-occurring TCRs were grouped using DBSCAN, and TCRdist sequence similarity was added for clustering within HLA-allele-positive subsets. For co-occurrence clustering, repertoires with fewer than 30,000 or more than 120,000 public chains were excluded, along with five or six repertoires with anomalous nucleotide sharing. The table comes from immuneACCESS by way of TCRdb, which keeps in-frame sequences with V and J called. Part of the clones is missing from these tables; in studies checked, under half for an unresolved V gene and the rest for unknown reasons. V and J calls plus clone size are reproduced from that table; the DNA served to infer D and trimming. The sample includes around 68,000 clones, with 55% to 75% observed a single time. The top ten clones comprise about a tenth of the sample.

Overall study results and their limits: Cytomegalovirus status was reported to be diagnosed by the classifier with high specificity and sensitivity in both the original and validation cohorts. A further reported finding was that TCR beta sequences accurately predicted the HLA-A and HLA-B alleles for most subjects in the first cohort. Because some donors lacked HLA typing at each locus, the association tests relied only on the typed subset. Compared with the approximately 720-donor mean, donors in an Asian-associated ancestry cluster had fewer N-insertions in productive TCRs, according to a later genetic analysis. Across donors, most TCR sequences were observed very rarely, whereas some public TCRs were present in many individuals. An earlier analysis of roughly 570 of the donors showed that most TCR beta V segments appeared in productive rearrangements either about 87% or about 30% of the time, which broadly matched IMGT annotations. In a later analysis, most CMV-associated TCR beta chains were found to appear HLA-restricted, with HLA associations seemingly driven largely by CMV exposure. An association between a missense DCLRE1C variant and V-gene and J-gene trimming of TCR beta chains was found in a later genetic analysis and replicated in an independent cohort. When HLA alleles, especially DR and DQ, strongly co-occurred, TCR associations were difficult to assign to individual alleles. It was suggested by the authors that the approach could potentially be generalized to other disease states and immunological phenotypes. In vitro tests confirmed that a few of the cytomegalovirus-associated TCR beta chains recognize cytomegalovirus antigens. According to a later analysis, parvovirus B19, influenza, CMV and Epstein-Barr virus appeared linked to several top co-occurrence clusters. Because the 87-base-pair reads could not distinguish some IMGT-functional V segments, including TRBV6-2 and TRBV6-3, those segments were excluded. Specific HLA alleles were associated with about 17,000 TCR beta sequences at a false discovery rate of 0.05 in a later analysis. Because counts were too low, 15 to 20 rarely observed V segments, including chromosome 9 orphons, were left out of the earlier analysis of over 550 of the donors. Immune exposure information for the cohort was limited to CMV serostatus. This cohort had only TCR beta chains sequenced, and the lack of alpha or paired-chain data limited which features could be detected. A cluster of highly shared sequence variants was judged likely to be a technical artifact of the sequencing pipeline. The study listed approximately 160 TCR beta chains as associated with cytomegalovirus. In a later analysis, HLA-associated TCR beta chains showed more clonal expansion and lower generation probabilities than non-associated chains that were equally common. In a later analysis, TCR association rates were found to vary across HLA loci, with the most associated TCRs seen for DRB1 alleles and the fewest for HLA-C alleles. Linkage disequilibrium might explain the correlated functional status among segregating V segments, but an unknown experimental factor could not be ruled out. Sequencing depth was assumed to be roughly uniform across donors in the presence/absence analyses, though that assumption may not hold.

The cohort consisted of some 670 healthy bone marrow donors. At the time of sampling, every cohort member was nominally healthy, though immune exposures that went unrecorded were likely present. The donor tested CMV seronegative, placing the donor among the roughly 400 seronegative members of the cohort. A peripheral blood sample was collected from each donor, and TCR beta sequencing was performed on peripheral blood mononuclear cells. The Qiagen DNeasy Blood Extraction Kit was used to extract genomic DNA from the blood cell samples. A word on this clone: Its cognate antigen has yet to be identified. No base quality information exists; no much larger clone differs at one position.

This sequence was found in a woman aged 30 to 39 in good health and CMV-seronegative. Recombination linked TRBV19 to TRBJ1-5; the junction holds 11 bases that match TRBD1. The sample taken for sequencing was PBMCs. The CDR3 here reads CASRTGGTGGNQPQHF. The DNA sequence is given as TGTGCCAGCAGGACAGGGGGCACGGGAGGCAATCAGCCCCAGCATTTT.